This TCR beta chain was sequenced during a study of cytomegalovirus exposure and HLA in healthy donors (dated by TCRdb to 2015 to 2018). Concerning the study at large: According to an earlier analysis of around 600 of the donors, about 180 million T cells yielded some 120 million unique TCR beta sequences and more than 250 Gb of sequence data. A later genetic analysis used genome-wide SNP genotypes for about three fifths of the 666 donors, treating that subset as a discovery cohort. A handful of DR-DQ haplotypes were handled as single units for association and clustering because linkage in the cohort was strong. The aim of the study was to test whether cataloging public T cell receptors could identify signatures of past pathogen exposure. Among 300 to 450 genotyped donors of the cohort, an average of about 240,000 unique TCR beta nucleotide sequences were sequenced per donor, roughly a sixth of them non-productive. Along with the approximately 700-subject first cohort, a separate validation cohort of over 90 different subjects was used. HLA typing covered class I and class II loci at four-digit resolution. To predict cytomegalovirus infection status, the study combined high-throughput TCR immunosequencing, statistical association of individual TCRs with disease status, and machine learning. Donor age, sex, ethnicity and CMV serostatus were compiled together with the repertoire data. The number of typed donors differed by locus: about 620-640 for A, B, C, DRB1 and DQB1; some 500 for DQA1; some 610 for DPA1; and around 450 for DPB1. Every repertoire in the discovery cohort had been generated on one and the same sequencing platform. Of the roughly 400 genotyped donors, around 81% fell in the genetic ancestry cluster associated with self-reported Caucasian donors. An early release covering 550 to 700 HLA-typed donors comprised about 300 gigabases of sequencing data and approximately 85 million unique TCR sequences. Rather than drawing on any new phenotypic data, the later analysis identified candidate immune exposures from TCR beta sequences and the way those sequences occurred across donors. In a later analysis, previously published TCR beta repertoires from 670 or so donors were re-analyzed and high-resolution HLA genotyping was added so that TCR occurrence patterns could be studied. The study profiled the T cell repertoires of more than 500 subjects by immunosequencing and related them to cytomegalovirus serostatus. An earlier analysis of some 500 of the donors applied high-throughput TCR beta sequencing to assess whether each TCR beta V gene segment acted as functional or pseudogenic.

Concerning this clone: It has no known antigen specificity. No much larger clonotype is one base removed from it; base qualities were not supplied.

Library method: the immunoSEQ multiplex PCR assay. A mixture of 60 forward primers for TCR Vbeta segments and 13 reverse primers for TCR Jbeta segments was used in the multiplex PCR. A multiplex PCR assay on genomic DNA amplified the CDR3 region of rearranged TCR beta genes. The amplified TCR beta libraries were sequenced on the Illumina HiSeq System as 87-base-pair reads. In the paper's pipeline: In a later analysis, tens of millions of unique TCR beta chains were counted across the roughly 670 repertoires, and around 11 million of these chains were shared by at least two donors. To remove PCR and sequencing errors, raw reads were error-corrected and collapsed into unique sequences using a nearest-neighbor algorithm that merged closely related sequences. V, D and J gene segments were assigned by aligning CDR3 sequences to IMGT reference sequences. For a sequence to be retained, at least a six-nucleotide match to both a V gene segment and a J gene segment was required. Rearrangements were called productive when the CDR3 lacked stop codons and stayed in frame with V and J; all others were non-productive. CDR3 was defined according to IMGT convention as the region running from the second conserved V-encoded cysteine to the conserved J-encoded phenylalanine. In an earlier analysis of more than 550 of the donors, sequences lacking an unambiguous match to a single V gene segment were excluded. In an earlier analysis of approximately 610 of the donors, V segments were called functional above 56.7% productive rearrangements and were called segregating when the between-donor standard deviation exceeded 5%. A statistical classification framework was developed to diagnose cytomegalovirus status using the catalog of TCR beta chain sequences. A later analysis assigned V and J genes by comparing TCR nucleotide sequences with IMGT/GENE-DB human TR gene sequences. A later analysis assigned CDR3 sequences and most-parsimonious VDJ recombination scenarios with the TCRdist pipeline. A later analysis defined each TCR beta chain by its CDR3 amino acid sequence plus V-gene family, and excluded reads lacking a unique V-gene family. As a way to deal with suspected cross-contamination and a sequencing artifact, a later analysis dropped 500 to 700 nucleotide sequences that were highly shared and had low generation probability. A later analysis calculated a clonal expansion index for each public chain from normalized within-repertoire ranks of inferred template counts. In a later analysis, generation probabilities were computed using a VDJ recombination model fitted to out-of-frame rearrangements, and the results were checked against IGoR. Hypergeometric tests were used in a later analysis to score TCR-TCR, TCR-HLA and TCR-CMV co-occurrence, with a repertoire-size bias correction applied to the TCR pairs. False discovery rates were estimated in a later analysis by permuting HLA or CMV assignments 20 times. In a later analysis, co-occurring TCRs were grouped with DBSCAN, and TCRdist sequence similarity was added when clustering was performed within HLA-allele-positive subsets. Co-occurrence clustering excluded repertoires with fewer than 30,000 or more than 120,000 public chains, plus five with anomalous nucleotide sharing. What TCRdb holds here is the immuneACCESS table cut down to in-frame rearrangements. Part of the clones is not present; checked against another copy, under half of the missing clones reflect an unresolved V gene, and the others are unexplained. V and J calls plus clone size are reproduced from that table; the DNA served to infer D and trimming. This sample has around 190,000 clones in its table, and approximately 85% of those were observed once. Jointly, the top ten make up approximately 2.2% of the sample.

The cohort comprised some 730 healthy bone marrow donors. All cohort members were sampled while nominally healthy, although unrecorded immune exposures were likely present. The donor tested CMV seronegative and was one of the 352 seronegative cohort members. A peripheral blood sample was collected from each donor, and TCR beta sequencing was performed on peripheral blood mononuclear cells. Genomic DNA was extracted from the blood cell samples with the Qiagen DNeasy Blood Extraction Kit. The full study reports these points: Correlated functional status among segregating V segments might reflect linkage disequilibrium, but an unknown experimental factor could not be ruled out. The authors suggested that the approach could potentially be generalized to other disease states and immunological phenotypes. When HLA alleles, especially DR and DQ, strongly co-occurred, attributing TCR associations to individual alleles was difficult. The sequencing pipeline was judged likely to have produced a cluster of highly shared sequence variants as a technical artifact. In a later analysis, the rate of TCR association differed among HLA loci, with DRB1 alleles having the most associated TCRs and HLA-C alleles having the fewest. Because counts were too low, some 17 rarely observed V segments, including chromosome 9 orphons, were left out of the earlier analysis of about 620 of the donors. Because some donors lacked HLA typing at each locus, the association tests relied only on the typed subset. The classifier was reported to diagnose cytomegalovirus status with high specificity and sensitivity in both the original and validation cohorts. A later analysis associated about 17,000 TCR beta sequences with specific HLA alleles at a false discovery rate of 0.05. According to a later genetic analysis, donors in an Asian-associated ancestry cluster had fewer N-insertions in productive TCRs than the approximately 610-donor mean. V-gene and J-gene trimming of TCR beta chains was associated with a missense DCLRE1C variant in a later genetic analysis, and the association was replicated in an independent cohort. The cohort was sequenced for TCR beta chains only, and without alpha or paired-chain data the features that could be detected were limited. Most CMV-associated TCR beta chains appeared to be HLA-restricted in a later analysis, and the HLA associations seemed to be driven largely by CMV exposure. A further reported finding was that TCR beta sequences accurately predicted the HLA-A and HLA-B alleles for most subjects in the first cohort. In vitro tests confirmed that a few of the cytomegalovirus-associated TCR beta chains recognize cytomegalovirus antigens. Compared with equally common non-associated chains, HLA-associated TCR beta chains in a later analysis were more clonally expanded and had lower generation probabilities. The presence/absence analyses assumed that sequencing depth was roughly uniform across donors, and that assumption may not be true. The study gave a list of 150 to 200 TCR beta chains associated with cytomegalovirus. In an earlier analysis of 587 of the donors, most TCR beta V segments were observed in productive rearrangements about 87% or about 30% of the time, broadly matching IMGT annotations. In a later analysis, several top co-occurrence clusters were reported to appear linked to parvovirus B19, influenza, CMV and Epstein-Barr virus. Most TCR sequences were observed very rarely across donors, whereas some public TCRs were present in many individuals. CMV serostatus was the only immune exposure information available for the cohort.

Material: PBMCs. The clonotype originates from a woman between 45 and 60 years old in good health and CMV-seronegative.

The nucleotides are TGTGCCAGCAGTTTACAAACCCCGAGCGGGAGTAAGTCAAATGAGCAGTTCTTC. It translates to CASSLQTPSGSKSNEQFF. The chain joins TRBV27 to TRBJ2-1, with 8 bases aligning to TRBD2. Germline trimming: 2 bases from V, 7 bases from J; junction bases outside gene matches: 16. CDR1 MNHEY and CDR2 SMNVEV were looked up in the germline V gene (reference sequence). The CDR3, cysteine through phenylalanine, is 18 amino acids long. CDR3 DNA is the only sequence kept; it has 54 bases, read in frame from the first base.